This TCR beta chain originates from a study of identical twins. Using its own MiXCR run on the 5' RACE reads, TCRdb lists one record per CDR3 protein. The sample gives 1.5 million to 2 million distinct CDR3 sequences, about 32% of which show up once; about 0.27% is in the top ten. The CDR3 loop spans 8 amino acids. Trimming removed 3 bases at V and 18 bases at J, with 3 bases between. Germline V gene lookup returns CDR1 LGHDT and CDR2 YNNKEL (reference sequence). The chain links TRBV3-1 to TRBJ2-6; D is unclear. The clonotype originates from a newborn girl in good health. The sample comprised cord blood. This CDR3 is CASSHGTF. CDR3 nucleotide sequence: TGTGCCAGCAGCCACGGGACTTTC.